This TCR beta chain was identified during a study of blood T cell repertoires in COVID-19. At the level of the study: Material from acute and convalescent COVID-19 was sourced from the United States, Italy and Spain. The cDNA or gDNA used as material had been derived from T cells, B-cell-depleted T cells, or PBMCs.

In the original analysis: Estimation of nucleated cell counts relied on the amplification of reference gene primers. The data were produced by immunoSEQ multiplex PCR, yet TCRdb's version contains in-frame clones alone and is incomplete. The D gene and trimming were derived from the DNA, and the V and J assignments and clone size from that table. Of about 130,000 clones in the sample, 60% to 80% were seen once. This CDR3 has 10 residues. Germline V CDR1 and CDR2: GTSNPN, SVGIG (reference sequence). V shed 5 bases and J shed 11 bases, with 13 bases lying between them. The chain joins TRBV30 to TRBJ2-7; D might be TRBD1 (6 bases). Sequenced sample: peripheral blood. The source is an older woman with acute or convalescent COVID-19. The CDR3 nucleotides read TGTGCCTGGGGAAGACAGGAGAAGTACTTC. This sequence encodes CAWGRQEKYF.